Following are 27 T cell receptor beta chains from one sample sequenced in a study of T-cell memory formation after mild COVID-19. TCRdb ran MiXCR on the 5' RACE reads and lists one entry per CDR3 protein. The repertoire holds about 110,000 distinct CDR3 sequences, with about a sixth as singletons. Sequenced material: PBMCs or a T cell subset sorted from them (not recorded which). These receptors were taken from a young man who had mild COVID-19 (a few samples of this study predate the infection). Cell type and time point are not known.

This sequence joins TRBV7-9 and TRBJ2-1; D is possibly TRBD1 or TRBD2 (5 bases each). The germline V gene has CDR1 SEHNR and CDR2 FQNEAQ (reference sequence). This CDR3 has 15 residues. The V and J ends lost 5 bases and 5 bases respectively, with 16 bases between them. CDR3: CASSPGTHWDNEQFF. Here the CDR3 DNA reads TGTGCCAGCAGCCCCGGGACGCACTGGGACAATGAGCAGTTCTTC.

This clonotype was seen more than once but under ten times. The rearrangement uses TRBV6-6 and TRBJ1-2; D perhaps matches TRBD1 (5 bases). Germline V lookup: CDR1 MNHNY, CDR2 SVGAGI (reference sequence). The length of the CDR3 is 13 residues. The V gene lost 3 bases and the J gene lost 6 bases, with 11 bases spanning the gap. The CDR3 bases are TGTGCCAGCAGTTATTGGGAGGGGCATGGCTACACCTTC. Translated: CASSYWEGHGYTF.

In its sample, this clonotype was seen a few times. The chain employs TRBV2 and TRBJ1-4; no firm D call. Deletions cut 3 bases from V and 0 bases from J, with 8 bases between. CDR1 is SNHLY, CDR2 FYNNEI, per germline. CDR3 length: 15 residues. CDR3 nucleotide sequence: TGTGCCAGCAGTGACACTACAACAACTAATGAAAAACTGTTTTTT. Protein: CASSDTTTTNEKLFF.

This clonotype was picked up a small number of times. This chain links TRBV7-9 with TRBJ2-3; D unclear. The germline V gene has CDR1 SEHNR and CDR2 FQNEAQ (reference sequence). V shed 1 base and J shed 0 bases, with 8 bases lying between them. The CDR3 runs 15 residues. The CDR3 DNA reads as TGTGCCAGCAGCTTAGTCACCACTAGCACAGATACGCAGTATTTT. Protein: CASSLVTTSTDTQYF.

This clonotype was found a few times. In nucleotides, the CDR3 is TGTGCCAGCAGCCCAGGACGGGAGGTTAATCAGCCCCAGCATTTT. Its translation: CASSPGREVNQPQHF. The V and J genes are TRBV7-2 and TRBJ1-5; D remains ambiguous. The length of the CDR3 is 15 residues. From germline, CDR1 is SGHTA and CDR2 FQGNSA. Trimming stripped 5 bases from V and 4 bases from J, with 15 bases between.

This clonotype was found a few times. The chain joins TRBV6-6 to TRBJ2-5; D is ambiguous. There are 14 residues in the CDR3. The V gene's germline CDR1 is MNHNY and CDR2 SVGAGI (reference sequence). V lost 10 bases and J lost 5, with 20 bases in between. The CDR3 region is CAIPAPSRVETQYF. As DNA, the CDR3 is TGTGCCATCCCCGCCCCGAGTAGGGTGGAGACCCAGTACTTC.

This clonotype was seen more than once but under ten times. The genes are TRBV9 and TRBJ1-2; 9 nucleotides agree with TRBD1. The CDR3 length is 15 residues. Trimming took 3 bases from V and 8 from J; bases not matched to a gene: 11. The V gene's germline CDR1 is SGDLS and CDR2 YYNGEE. CDR3 protein: CASSARDREIDGYTF. The CDR3 DNA sequence: TGTGCCAGCAGCGCCAGGGACAGGGAGATTGACGGCTACACCTTC. Using reference TRBV9 and TRBJ1-2 for the parts outside the CDR3, the full variable domain is DSGVTQTPKHLITATGQRVTLRCSPRSGDLSVYWYQQSLDQGLQFLIQYYNGEERAKGNILERFSAQQFPDLHSELNLSSLELGDSALYFCASSARDREIDGYTFGSGTRLTVV.

This clonotype was seen only a few times. V and J are TRBV7-2 and TRBJ2-7; D is perhaps TRBD2 (5 bases). V lost 4 bases and J 3 bases, leaving 10 bases between the germline ends. The CDR3 totals 13 residues. Per germline, CDR1 SGHTA and CDR2 FQGNSA. In DNA, the CDR3 is TGTGCCAGCAGCTCGGACTTTCTCTACGAGCAGTACGTC. Residues: CASSSDFLYEQYV.

The chain recombines TRBV7-7 with TRBJ2-5, with 11 positions matching TRBD1. The CDR3 consists of 15 residues. J lost 2 bases, V lost 5 bases, and 4 bases had no gene match. Per germline, CDR1 SSHAT and CDR2 FNYEAQ (reference sequence). CDR3 region: CASSAGTGGQETQYF. The CDR3 bases are TGTGCCAGCAGCGCGGGGACAGGGGGTCAAGAGACCCAGTACTTC.

The V gene is TRBV28, the J gene TRBJ2-2; the D gene is possibly TRBD1 (6 bases). The CDR3 runs 15 residues. CDR1 and CDR2 from the germline V gene are MDHEN and SYDVKM. Deletions cut 3 bases from V and 6 bases from J, with 14 bases between. The CDR3 bases are TGTGCCAGCAGTTTCCCCGGACAGCCTTCCGGGGAGCTGTTTTTT. It yields the protein CASSFPGQPSGELFF.

In its sample, this clonotype was seen many times. The chain is built from TRBV5-1 and TRBJ2-3; D not resolved. The CDR3 contains 12 residues. The V and J ends lost 2 bases and 6 bases respectively, with 7 bases between them. CDR1 SGHRS and CDR2 YFSETQ come from the germline V gene. The CDR3 bases are TGCGCCAGCAGCTTTTTATTGGATACGCAGTATTTT. This gives the protein CASSFLLDTQYF.

V usage is TRBV20-1 and J usage is TRBJ2-7; TRBD2 agrees at 9 bases. CDR1 is DFQATT, CDR2 SNEGSKA, per germline (reference sequence). V lost 2 bases and J lost 5; bases outside the gene matches: 10. The CDR3 has 15 residues. The CDR3 sequence: CSARSERGVGNEQYF. The CDR3 DNA reads TGCAGTGCTAGATCAGAGCGGGGGGTAGGCAACGAGCAGTACTTC.

At least ten counts were recorded for this clonotype. The chain recombines TRBV12-3 or TRBV12-4 with TRBJ2-1; 7 positions match TRBD1. J gave up 4 bases and V 5 bases, and 2 bases lay outside the gene matches. The CDR3 covers 13 residues. CDR3 residues: CASSLGQYNEQFF. The CDR3 bases are TGTGCCAGCAGTCTGGGACAGTACAATGAGCAGTTCTTC.

This clonotype turned up a few times. The CDR3 sequence is CSVADRSTDTQYF. CDR3 coding DNA: TGCAGCGTCGCGGACAGGAGCACAGATACGCAGTATTTT. The rearrangement uses TRBV29-1 and TRBJ2-3, with 7 bases fitting TRBD1. This CDR3 is built from 13 residues. V gave up 6 bases and J gave up 0 bases; unmatched junction bases: 3. Germline V gives CDR1 SQVTM, CDR2 ANQGSEA.

This clonotype was found a few times. The chain is built from TRBV5-5 and TRBJ2-7, with 9 bases fitting TRBD1. Germline CDR1 is SGHKS and CDR2 is YYEKEE (reference sequence). With V trimmed by 0 bases and J by 3 bases, 1 base remained unmatched. This CDR3 is built from 14 residues. CDR3 sequence: CASSLGGQGYEQYV. CDR3 nucleotides: TGTGCCAGCAGCTTGGGGGGACAGGGCTACGAGCAGTACGTC.

The V call is TRBV20-1, the J call TRBJ1-5; tentative D call: TRBD1 (6 bases). Looked up from germline, CDR1 is DFQATT and CDR2 is SNEGSKA (reference sequence). The length of the CDR3 is 13 residues. V was cut by 2 bases and J by 5 bases, with 10 bases left in between. In DNA, the CDR3 is TGCAGTGCTAGACAGGACAGCCATCAGCCCCAGCATTTT. Its translation: CSARQDSHQPQHF.

V usage is TRBV25-1 and J usage is TRBJ1-1; D is possibly TRBD1 (5 bases). Germline-derived CDR1 and CDR2 are MGHDK and SYGVNS. V was clipped by 0 bases and J by 8 bases, with 22 bases between them. This CDR3 spans 17 amino acids. This CDR3 reads CASSEYGPAGSTSEAFF. CDR3 nucleotides: TGTGCCAGCAGTGAATATGGGCCCGCAGGGAGTACTTCAGAAGCTTTCTTT.

This clonotype was detected a few times. The chain couples TRBV24-1 to TRBJ2-2; tentatively, D is TRBD1 (7 bases). Germline values: CDR1 KGHDR, CDR2 SFDVKD. CDR3 length: 17 amino acids. V was trimmed by 3 bases and J by 4 bases, leaving 17 bases between them. CDR3 protein: CATSDPAGQSFTGELFF. The CDR3 DNA reads as TGTGCCACCAGTGATCCGGCGGGACAGAGTTTCACCGGGGAGCTGTTTTTT.

Remarks on this clonotype: The DNA is left out, because the CDR3 cannot be placed on it with certainty; the CDR3 is given as TCRdb lists it. V gene TRBV12-3 or TRBV12-4 combines with J gene TRBJ1-1; the table names TRBD1, a call not compared with the DNA. Both ends counted, the CDR3 spans 11 residues. The chain's CDR3 is CASSSSGGAFF.

The chain links TRBV7-6 to TRBJ2-1; 10 bases agree with TRBD2. The CDR3 is 18 residues long. Germline loops: CDR1 SGHVS, CDR2 FNYEAQ. The V gene end was trimmed by 1 base and the J gene end by 4 bases; junction bases not matched to a gene: 10. Here the CDR3 DNA reads TGTGCCAGCAGCTTAGAGCGGGGGGGCCTTGGTCGGTACAATGAGCAGTTCTTC. This codes for CASSLERGGLGRYNEQFF. The entire variable domain, with the rest obtained from reference TRBV7-6 and TRBJ2-1, is as follows: GAGVSQSPRYKVTKRGQDVALRCDPISGHVSLYWYRQALGQGPEFLTYFNYEAQQDKSGLPNDRFSAERPEGSISTLTIQRTEQRDSAMYRCASSLERGGLGRYNEQFFGPGTRLTVL.

This clonotype was seen a few times. This sequence joins TRBV24-1 and TRBJ1-1; D gene ambiguous. V shed 2 bases and J shed 6 bases, with 3 bases lying between them. CDR1 KGHDR and CDR2 SFDVKD come from the germline V gene. The CDR3 totals 11 residues. CDR3 sequence: CATSDSSEAFF. The CDR3 DNA is TGTGCCACCAGTGATTCATCTGAAGCTTTCTTT.

The chain's CDR3 is CASSLSSSRLGDTQYF. The CDR3 DNA reads TGTGCCAGCAGCTTGAGCTCTAGTAGGTTGGGAGATACGCAGTATTTT. The V and J genes are TRBV5-4 and TRBJ2-3; D unclear. Germline V lookup: CDR1 SGHNT, CDR2 YYREEE (reference sequence). The CDR3 runs 16 residues. The V gene lost 1 base and the J gene lost 5 bases, with 17 bases spanning the gap.

This clonotype came up a few times. J is TRBJ1-5 and V is TRBV7-2; 9 bases are a match to TRBD1. The V and J ends lost 3 bases and 6 bases, in that order; junction bases with no gene match: 9. The CDR3 contains 16 residues. Germline assignment: CDR1 SGHTA and CDR2 FQGNSA. As DNA, the CDR3 is TGTGCCAGCAGCTTCCAGTCCGGGACAGGGACTCAGCCCCAGCATTTT. Translated, it gives CASSFQSGTGTQPQHF.

The table lists this clonotype with many counts. The rearrangement joins TRBV7-3 to TRBJ2-3; the match to TRBD1 covers 7 bases. This CDR3 is 12 amino acids long. Germline assignment: CDR1 SGHTA and CDR2 FQGTGA. V lost 5 bases and J lost 6; bases outside the gene matches: 2. CDR3 nucleotide sequence: TGTGCCAGCAGCCAGGGACAGGATACGCAGTATTTT. It specifies CASSQGQDTQYF.

This clonotype has only a few counts. The CDR3 region has the DNA TGCAGCGTGCCAGGGGAAAATACAGATACGCAGTATTTT. Protein sequence: CSVPGENTDTQYF. V is TRBV29-1 and J is TRBJ2-3; the D gene is possibly TRBD1 (6 bases). Trimming took off 6 bases at V and 3 bases at J, with 13 bases between the two ends. Germline CDR1 is SQVTM and CDR2 is ANQGSEA. CDR3 size: 13 residues.

The chain combines TRBV5-4 with TRBJ1-3; D may be TRBD1 (5 bases). This CDR3 region has 15 residues. Deletions cut 7 bases from V and 1 base from J, with 15 bases between. CDR1 SGHNT and CDR2 YYREEE come from the germline V gene (reference sequence). CDR3 nucleotide sequence: TGTGCCAGCTCCCCGGGGGAGAGGTCTGGAAACACCATATATTTT. Protein product: CASSPGERSGNTIYF.

The table lists this clonotype with a few counts. J is TRBJ2-1 and V is TRBV6-2 or TRBV6-3, with D possibly TRBD2 on 6 matching bases. The CDR3 consists of 13 residues. Trimming took off 6 bases at V and 8 bases at J, with 14 bases between the two ends. CDR1 MNHEY and CDR2 SVGEGT come from the germline V gene. The CDR3 nucleotides are TGTGCCAGCAGCATCCGGGGGTACGATGAGCAGTTCTTC. Protein sequence: CASSIRGYDEQFF.